This T cell receptor beta chain is from a study of PD-1 blockade in classical Hodgkin lymphoma. Study outcomes and limitations: Exclusion applied to patients who initiated nivolumab less than 1 year following ASCT.

This CDR3 has 15 amino acids. Germline CDR1 reads SGHTA; CDR2 reads FQGNSA. Deletions cut 5 bases from V and 0 bases from J, with 13 bases between. Measured with immunoSEQ multiplex PCR; TCRdb has only the in-frame clones, and not every one. The profile shows some 100,000 clones, 80% to 95% of them singletons. This clone was counted between two and nine times. Its target is unknown. Relapses following autologous stem cell transplantation were seen in all patients, with brentuximab vedotin exposure varying. This TCR was recovered from a human donor with classical Hodgkin lymphoma. This sample comprised peripheral blood mononuclear cells (PBMCs), obtained at baseline. V and J are TRBV7-2 and TRBJ1-1; TRBD1 might be the D (5 bases). Here the CDR3 DNA reads TGTGCCAGCAGCCTAACGGTGGGGGTGAACACTGAAGCTTTCTTT. Its translation is CASSLTVGVNTEAFF.